These 13 T cell receptor beta chains were all obtained from the same sample, sequenced in a study of early T cells in non-severe SARS-CoV-2 infection. TCRdb recomputed calls from the 5' RACE reads with MiXCR, one row per CDR3 protein. The repertoire holds tens of thousands of distinct CDR3 sequences, with about 15% as singletons. Sequencing was done on a sample of whole blood. The source of these receptors is an adult who was a healthcare worker with PCR-confirmed SARS-CoV-2 infection or an uninfected control (not recorded which).

This clonotype was seen only a few times. This rearrangement joins TRBV28 to TRBJ2-5, with TRBD2 as a possible D gene (6 bases). This CDR3 is 13 amino acids long. The germline V gene has CDR1 MDHEN and CDR2 SYDVKM. The V end was cut by 3 bases, the J end by 4 bases, with 9 bases between. CDR3 residues: CASSFGSSETQYF. CDR3 bases: TGTGCCAGCAGTTTCGGGAGCTCAGAGACCCAGTACTTC.

The genes are TRBV4-2 and TRBJ2-5, with D perhaps matching TRBD2 (5 bases). V was clipped by 0 bases and J by 2 bases, with 10 bases between them. Germline CDR1 LGHNA, CDR2 YNFKEQ. CDR3 length: 15 amino acids. The CDR3 spells CASSQERAEQETQYF. CDR3 DNA: TGTGCCAGCAGCCAAGAAAGAGCGGAACAAGAGACCCAGTACTTC.

This clonotype has only a few counts. The rearrangement links TRBV7-9 to TRBJ2-1, with a possible D match to TRBD1 (6 bases). CDR3 length: 15 amino acids. Germline V gives CDR1 SEHNR, CDR2 FQNEAQ (reference sequence). The germline V and J ends were trimmed by 4 bases and 9 bases, with 19 bases remaining between them. The CDR3 region has the DNA TGTGCCAGCAGCTCACCCGGGACACGAAGGAGTGAGCAGTTCTTC. Amino acid sequence: CASSSPGTRRSEQFF.

This clonotype came up many times. The chain has TRBV6-6 and TRBJ1-1; D ambiguous. Between the trimmed V and J ends, which lost 5 bases and 1 base, there was a span of 11 bases. Germline lookup yields CDR1 MNHNY and CDR2 SVGAGI (reference sequence). The CDR3 length is 14 residues. The CDR3 DNA sequence: TGTGCCAGCAGTCAAATAGCAGGGAACACTGAAGCTTTCTTT. Its translation is CASSQIAGNTEAFF.

The V and J genes are TRBV25-1 and TRBJ2-5; a possible D gene is TRBD2 (5 bases). From germline, CDR1 is MGHDK and CDR2 SYGVNS. This CDR3 region has 15 residues. The V gene lost 3 bases and the J gene lost 2 bases, with 13 bases spanning the gap. CDR3 in DNA: TGTGCCAGCAGTGAGCTTGGGAGTAAGCAAGAGACCCAGTACTTC. Translated: CASSELGSKQETQYF.

The sample holds many counts of this clonotype. The chain is built from TRBV7-8 and TRBJ2-2, with D maybe TRBD2 (5 bases). Per germline, CDR1 SGHVS and CDR2 FQNEAQ. Trimming cost V 3 bases and J 6 bases, with 11 bases left between them. CDR3 length: 14 residues. Here the CDR3 reads CASSLGMGAGELFF. CDR3 DNA sequence: TGTGCCAGCAGCTTGGGAATGGGAGCCGGGGAGCTGTTTTTT.

The chain is built from TRBV5-1 and TRBJ2-1; 8 nucleotides line up with TRBD2. There are 15 residues in the CDR3. CDR1 and CDR2 from the germline V gene are SGHRS and YFSETQ. After removal of 6 bases from V and 1 base from J, the junction contained 6 bases not matched to a gene. CDR3 coding DNA: TGCGCCAGCAAACTAGCGGACCAATCCTACAATGAGCAGTTCTTC. Its protein is CASKLADQSYNEQFF.

The rearrangement uses TRBV29-1 and TRBJ2-2; TRBD1 agrees at 7 bases. The germline V gene has CDR1 SQVTM and CDR2 ANQGSEA. The V and J ends lost 5 bases and 4 bases, in that order; junction bases with no gene match: 7. CDR3 length equals 14 residues. The CDR3 is CSVLTGSGTGELFF. The CDR3 region has the DNA TGCAGCGTTTTGACAGGGTCGGGCACCGGGGAGCTGTTTTTT.

The V and J genes are TRBV28 and TRBJ1-1; D ambiguous. CDR1 and CDR2 (germline): MDHEN, SYDVKM. V lost 6 bases, J lost 2 bases, and 4 bases lay in between. The CDR3 consists of 11 residues. The CDR3 sequence: CASSTNTEAFF. The CDR3 DNA reads TGTGCCAGCAGCACAAACACTGAAGCTTTCTTT.

The chain has TRBV12-3 or TRBV12-4 and TRBJ2-6; no clear D gene. Trimming removed 7 bases from V and 4 bases from J, with 8 bases in between. This CDR3 has 13 amino acids. The chain's CDR3 is CASTGPGANVLTF. The CDR3 nucleotides read TGTGCCAGCACCGGACCAGGGGCCAACGTCCTGACTTTC.

This clonotype appeared many times. The chain links TRBV7-9 to TRBJ1-1; 7 nucleotides agree with TRBD1. This CDR3 spans 13 amino acids. The germline V gene encodes CDR1 SEHNR and CDR2 FQNEAQ (reference sequence). V trimming: 10 bases; J trimming: 0 bases; junction bases outside the gene matches: 5. DNA of the CDR3: TGTGCCACCAGACAGGGCGTGAACACTGAAGCTTTCTTT. Amino acids: CATRQGVNTEAFF.

This clonotype has a handful of counts. The chain recombines TRBV19 with TRBJ2-3, with a tentative D call TRBD2 (6 bases). This CDR3 is built from 15 residues. Germline CDR1 reads LNHDA; CDR2 reads SQIVND (reference sequence). V was shortened by 6 bases and J by 2 bases, with 15 bases between the two germline ends. CDR3 bases: TGTGCCAGTAGATCCTCCGGGACTTACACAGATACGCAGTATTTT. Its translation is CASRSSGTYTDTQYF.

This clonotype was detected ten times or more. The V call is TRBV11-2, the J call TRBJ2-3; possible D gene TRBD1, 5 bases. V shed 2 bases and J shed 5 bases, with 14 bases lying between them. Germline CDR1 reads SGHAT; CDR2 reads FQNNGV. This CDR3 comprises 15 residues. CDR3 loop: CASSLYGRTKDTQYF. The DNA of the CDR3 is TGTGCCAGCAGCTTATATGGAAGGACAAAAGATACGCAGTATTTT.